One and the same sample provided the 8 T cell receptor beta chains below, sequenced in a study of OX40 agonist ivuxolimab in advanced cancers. Using immunoSEQ multiplex PCR, the repertoire was profiled, and TCRdb retains in-frame clones only, with some absent. The table has 40,000 to 55,000 clones, 85% to 95% seen once. Sequenced material: CD4+ or CD8+ T cells sorted from blood, taken in a trial of the OX40 agonist ivuxolimab. Receptor source: an adult with an advanced solid tumor such as melanoma, head and neck, liver or kidney cancer.

The sample holds one count of this clone. The chain employs TRBV28 and TRBJ2-2; D perhaps matches TRBD1 (6 bases). The ends were cut back, 6 bases at V and 4 bases at J, with 12 bases in the middle. CDR1 MDHEN and CDR2 SYDVKM come from the germline V gene. The CDR3 length is 14 residues. As DNA, the CDR3 is TGTGCCAGCAGCCTGGGGGCGGGCACCGGGGAGCTGTTTTTT. It is translated as CASSLGAGTGELFF.

The gene calls are TRBV11-1 and TRBJ2-5, with 11 bases that match TRBD1. V shed 4 bases, J shed 5 bases, and the junction held 12 bases outside the gene matches. Germline CDR1 and CDR2: SGHAT and FQDESV (reference sequence). CDR3 length: 17 residues. The CDR3: CASSSSRTGGDSETQYF. The DNA for the CDR3 is TGTGCCAGCAGCTCCAGCCGGACAGGGGGCGATTCGGAGACCCAGTACTTC.

The chain links TRBV29-1 to TRBJ2-5; TRBD1 agrees at 9 bases. The CDR3 contains 13 residues. The V segment lost 4 bases and the J segment 4 bases; nucleotides outside the gene matches: 4. CDR1 is SQVTM, CDR2 ANQGSEA, per germline. The CDR3 bases are TGCAGCGTTGGGGACAGGGCTAGAGAGACCCAGTACTTC. Its translation: CSVGDRARETQYF. Using reference TRBV29-1 and TRBJ2-5 for the parts outside the CDR3, the full variable domain is SAVISQKPSRDICQRGTSLTIQCQVDSQVTMMFWYRQQPGQSLTLIATANQGSEATYESGFVIDKFPISRPNLTFSTLTVSNMSPEDSSIYLCSVGDRARETQYFGPGTRLLVL.

The J gene is TRBJ2-7, the V gene TRBV11-3; the D gene is possibly TRBD1 (5 bases). The CDR3 consists of 17 residues. V was shortened by 5 bases and J by 5 bases, with 25 bases between the two germline ends. Germline CDR1 and CDR2: SGHNT and YENEEA. The CDR3 nucleotides read TGTGCCAGCAGCGCCCGACCCGAAGGGGTCTTTGCGGACGAGCAGTACTTC. The encoded protein is CASSARPEGVFADEQYF.

This sequence joins TRBV19 and TRBJ2-1, with 7 bases matching TRBD2. CDR1 and CDR2 from the germline V gene are LNHDA and SQIVND (reference sequence). V was pared by 3 bases and J by 4 bases, with 6 bases of the junction left unmatched. The CDR3 runs 15 residues. CDR3 sequence (DNA): TGTGCCAGTAGTATGGGGAGGGCCTCATACAATGAGCAGTTCTTC. Its protein is CASSMGRASYNEQFF.

The rearrangement uses TRBV7-9 and TRBJ1-1; 7 bases are shared with TRBD1. J gave up 5 bases and V 5 bases, and 11 bases lay outside the gene matches. Germline V gives CDR1 SEHNR, CDR2 FQNEAQ (reference sequence). The CDR3 consists of 15 residues. The CDR3 spells CASSHSRGWWTEAFF. The CDR3 region has the DNA TGTGCCAGCAGCCATAGCAGGGGGTGGTGGACTGAAGCTTTCTTT.

The chain combines TRBV19 with TRBJ2-7; TRBD2 matches 9 bases. CDR1 is LNHDA and CDR2 is SQIVND in the germline V gene (reference sequence). V was clipped by 7 bases and J by 3 bases; unmatched bases: 4. This CDR3 is built from 13 residues. CDR3 sequence: CASKAGGYYEQYF. In nucleotides, the CDR3 is TGTGCCAGTAAGGCGGGAGGGTACTACGAGCAGTACTTC. Using reference TRBV19 and TRBJ2-7 for the parts outside the CDR3, the full variable domain is DGGITQSPKYLFRKEGQNVTLSCEQNLNHDAMYWYRQDPGQGLRLIYYSQIVNDFQKGDIAEGYSVSREKKESFPLTVTSAQKNPTAFYLCASKAGGYYEQYFGPGTRLTVT.

The genes are TRBV28 and TRBJ2-1, with D perhaps matching TRBD2 (6 bases). CDR3 size: 16 residues. Germline CDR1 and CDR2: MDHEN and SYDVKM. V lost 7 bases and J lost 5, with 21 bases in between. In nucleotides, the CDR3 is TGTGCCAGCACCGCCCGACTAGTTTTAGGGAACAATGAGCAGTTCTTC. This codes for CASTARLVLGNNEQFF.